The 31 T cell receptor beta chains given below trace back to one sample, sequenced in a study of shared clonotypes between healthy human individuals. TCRdb keeps only in-frame clones here, not all; method: immunoSEQ multiplex PCR. The table records hundreds of thousands of clones, approximately 79% of them present only once. Sequencing was done on a sample of memory CD4+ T cells sorted from blood. Subset of the sample: CD45RA-negative fraction. These receptors all come from a woman younger than 45 in good health.

V usage is TRBV5-6 and J usage is TRBJ2-6, with 8 nucleotides matching TRBD2. V was clipped by 4 bases and J by 3 bases; unmatched bases: 9. The CDR3 covers 17 residues. Germline V lookup: CDR1 SGHDT, CDR2 YYEEEE. CDR3 region: CASSPTGGPVGANVLTF. The CDR3, as DNA: TGTGCCAGCAGCCCCACGGGGGGGCCCGTTGGGGCCAACGTCCTGACTTTC.

The chain has TRBV2 and TRBJ2-6; TRBD1 agrees at 7 bases. This CDR3 is built from 15 residues. CDR1 and CDR2 (germline): SNHLY, FYNNEI. The V segment lost 5 bases and the J segment 2 bases; nucleotides outside the gene matches: 3. The CDR3 protein is CASSWTGAGANVLTF. The CDR3 DNA sequence: TGTGCCAGCAGTTGGACAGGAGCTGGGGCCAACGTCCTGACTTTC.

The genes are TRBV5-1 and TRBJ2-3; 8 bases are a match to TRBD2. The CDR3 has 14 residues. Germline V lookup: CDR1 SGHRS, CDR2 YFSETQ. V shed 2 bases and J 6 bases; nucleotides not matched to a gene: 5. The CDR3 loop is CASSLAGVKDTQYF. CDR3 bases: TGCGCCAGCAGCTTAGCGGGAGTAAAGGATACGCAGTATTTT.

This rearrangement joins TRBV11-3 to TRBJ2-2; D gene ambiguous. Germline V gives CDR1 SGHNT, CDR2 YENEEA. The CDR3 is 15 amino acids. V was pared by 1 base and J by 7 bases, with 13 bases between. For the CDR3, the DNA is TGTGCCAGCAGCTTAGGGTCTGCTTCAATCGGGGAGCTGTTTTTT. As protein: CASSLGSASIGELFF.

This chain joins TRBV7-2 and TRBJ1-2; possibly TRBD1 for D (6 bases). Trimming shortened V by 5 bases and J by 5 bases, and 9 bases separated the two germline ends. The germline gives CDR1 SGHTA, CDR2 FQGNSA. The CDR3 contains 12 residues. Written as DNA, the CDR3 is TGTGCCAGCAGCGAAACAGGGTATGGCTACACCTTC. The encoded protein is CASSETGYGYTF.

This clone was seen a single time. The CDR3 region has the DNA TGCGCCAGCAGCCTGGAAGGACGGATCAATCAGCCCCAGCATTTT. Residues: CASSLEGRINQPQHF. The V gene is TRBV5-1, the J gene TRBJ1-5; the D is unclear. The CDR3 extends over 15 amino acids. V shed 4 bases and J shed 3 bases, with 14 bases lying between them. Germline V gives CDR1 SGHRS, CDR2 YFSETQ. Full variable domain (rest looked up from reference TRBV5-1 and TRBJ1-5): KAGVTQTPRYLIKTRGQQVTLSCSPISGHRSVSWYQQTPGQGLQFLFEYFSETQRNKGNFPGRFSGRQFSNSRSEMNVSTLELGDSALYLCASSLEGRINQPQHFGDGTRLSIL.

The rearrangement links TRBV5-1 to TRBJ2-7; 10 bases are shared with TRBD2. CDR3 length: 14 residues. Germline CDR1 SGHRS, CDR2 YFSETQ. Losses at the gene ends were 2 bases for V and 3 bases for J; bases not matched to a gene: 2. The CDR3 reads CASSFIAGGYEQYF. CDR3 coding DNA: TGCGCCAGCAGCTTCATAGCGGGAGGCTACGAGCAGTACTTC. The full variable domain, its missing parts supplied by reference TRBV5-1 and TRBJ2-7, is KAGVTQTPRYLIKTRGQQVTLSCSPISGHRSVSWYQQTPGQGLQFLFEYFSETQRNKGNFPGRFSGRQFSNSRSEMNVSTLELGDSALYLCASSFIAGGYEQYFGPGTRLTVT.

The V gene is TRBV28, the J gene TRBJ1-1, with D possibly being TRBD1 (5 bases). Germline V gene sequence: CDR1 MDHEN, CDR2 SYDVKM. V lost 3 bases and J lost 9, with 11 bases in between. CDR3 length equals 12 residues. The CDR3 region has the DNA TGTGCCAGCAGTTTGAGGCGGGGCCAAGCTTTCTTT. Protein sequence: CASSLRRGQAFF.

V is TRBV7-8 and J is TRBJ1-1, with D unclear. Per germline, CDR1 SGHVS and CDR2 FQNEAQ. The length of the CDR3 is 17 residues. The ends were cut back, 0 bases at V and 5 bases at J, with 19 bases in the middle. The chain's CDR3 is CASSLARSRTPRTEAFF. CDR3 coding DNA: TGTGCCAGCAGCTTAGCGCGGAGCCGGACTCCGAGGACTGAAGCTTTCTTT.

The chain combines TRBV16 with TRBJ2-3; tentative D call: TRBD2 (6 bases). The CDR3 has 16 amino acids. CDR1 is KGHSY, CDR2 FQNENV, per germline. V lost 5 bases, J lost 4 bases, and 19 bases lay in between. Here the CDR3 DNA reads TGTGCCAGCAGCTCCCTCGGGGGAAGGGCTTCAGATACGCAGTATTTT. Translated: CASSSLGGRASDTQYF.

The chain joins TRBV7-8 to TRBJ2-2, with 8 positions matching TRBD1. Trimming removed 5 bases from V and 7 bases from J; junction bases left unmatched: 6. The CDR3 consists of 14 residues. CDR1 is SGHVS, CDR2 FQNEAQ, per germline. The DNA for the CDR3 is TGTGCCAGCAGCGGTCAGGGGGCCGTCGGGGAGCTGTTTTTT. It translates to CASSGQGAVGELFF.

The chain couples TRBV29-1 to TRBJ2-3; no firm D call. Deletions cut 8 bases from V and 4 bases from J, with 13 bases between. The CDR3 spans 12 residues. Germline-derived CDR1 and CDR2 are SQVTM and ANQGSEA. The CDR3 loop is CSIDIAADTQYF. The CDR3 nucleotides are TGCAGCATAGACATCGCTGCAGATACGCAGTATTTT.

In regard to this clone: A much larger clone lies one base from this, so it may be a read error. Other DNA sequences in this specimen translate into the identical CDR3. V and J are TRBV11-2 and TRBJ1-1; maybe TRBD1 (5 bases). The CDR3 covers 13 residues. Germline V CDR1 and CDR2: SGHAT, FQNNGV. Trimming stripped 2 bases from V and 3 bases from J, with 7 bases between. The CDR3 DNA reads TGTGCCAGCAGCTTAACGGGGGACACTGAAGCTTTCTTT. Its protein is CASSLTGDTEAFF.

Here the CDR3 DNA reads TGCAGCGTCGGGGCTACCCCGGGACTAGTCACCCACTACGAGCAGTACTTC. Its translation: CSVGATPGLVTHYEQYF. This chain joins TRBV29-1 and TRBJ2-7; 8 bases align to TRBD2. The junction had 19 bases not matched to a gene; V was cut back by 6 bases and J by 3 bases. This CDR3 is built from 17 residues. Germline V gene data show CDR1 as SQVTM and CDR2 as ANQGSEA.

The chain is built from TRBV4-1 and TRBJ2-7; 10 positions agree with TRBD2. Germline V gene data show CDR1 as MGHRA and CDR2 as YSYEKL. J was trimmed by 5 bases and V by 2 bases; bases with no gene match: 9. The CDR3 has 16 residues. The CDR3 loop reads CASSQTLLAGADEQYF. Here the CDR3 DNA reads TGCGCCAGCAGCCAAACGCTTCTAGCGGGAGCCGACGAGCAGTACTTC.

V is TRBV7-9 and J is TRBJ1-2, with D possibly being TRBD1 (5 bases). V gave up 5 bases and J gave up 10 bases, with 11 bases separating them. CDR1 and CDR2 from the germline V gene are SEHNR and FQNEAQ (reference sequence). This CDR3 contains 11 residues. The CDR3 spells CASSAQTVYTF. CDR3 sequence (DNA): TGTGCCAGCAGCGCCCAGACAGTCTACACCTTC.

This chain uses TRBV7-6 with TRBJ2-3, with a weak D call TRBD2 (5 bases). V was clipped by 6 bases and J by 4 bases, with 20 bases between them. The germline V gene has CDR1 SGHVS and CDR2 FNYEAQ. The CDR3 extends over 16 amino acids. CDR3 sequence: CASRPITSIFADTQYF. CDR3 DNA sequence: TGTGCCAGCAGACCGATCACTAGTATTTTTGCAGATACGCAGTATTTT.

This chain uses TRBV2 with TRBJ2-2, with TRBD1 as a possible D gene (5 bases). This CDR3 comprises 17 residues. The germline V gene has CDR1 SNHLY and CDR2 FYNNEI. V lost 2 bases and J 1 base, leaving 14 bases between the germline ends. The chain's CDR3 is CASSEFLGAGNTGELFF. The CDR3, as DNA: TGTGCCAGCAGTGAATTTCTTGGGGCAGGGAACACCGGGGAGCTGTTTTTT. Drawing the rest from reference TRBV2 and TRBJ2-2, the complete variable domain is EPEVTQTPSHQVTQMGQEVILRCVPISNHLYFYWYRQILGQKVEFLVSFYNNEISEKSEIFDDQFSVERPDGSNFTLKIRSTKLEDSAMYFCASSEFLGAGNTGELFFGEGSRLTVL.

The chain links TRBV28 to TRBJ2-4; tentative D call: TRBD2 (7 bases). This CDR3 region has 16 residues. The V and J ends lost 3 bases and 6 bases respectively, with 18 bases between them. Germline V gene lookup returns CDR1 MDHEN and CDR2 SYDVKM. The CDR3: CASSFSGRGTLNIQYF. DNA for the CDR3: TGTGCCAGCAGTTTTTCGGGGAGGGGGACACTAAACATTCAGTACTTC.

This clone was recorded only once. The chain uses TRBV14 and TRBJ1-1; 7 bases fit TRBD1. Looked up from germline, CDR1 is SGHDN and CDR2 is FVKESK. V lost 5 bases and J lost 4; bases outside the gene matches: 10. This CDR3 is built from 15 residues. CDR3 loop: CASSRVGGIGTEAFF. The CDR3 DNA is TGTGCCAGCAGCAGGGTAGGGGGCATCGGCACTGAAGCTTTCTTT.

The V gene is TRBV11-2, the J gene TRBJ2-7; TRBD1 might be the D (6 bases). V was shortened by 5 bases and J by 4 bases, with 12 bases between the two germline ends. CDR3 size: 13 residues. Germline CDR1 and CDR2: SGHAT and FQNNGV. DNA for the CDR3: TGTGCCAGCAGCGTGGTACAGGGTTACGAGCAGTACTTC. Its translation: CASSVVQGYEQYF.

The V and J genes are TRBV19 and TRBJ1-1; D is possibly TRBD1 (6 bases). Germline CDR1 and CDR2: LNHDA and SQIVND (reference sequence). The V and J ends lost 5 bases and 1 base respectively, with 14 bases between them. There are 15 residues in the CDR3. This chain's CDR3 is CASSARTGANTEAFF. The CDR3 nucleotides read TGTGCCAGTAGTGCCCGCACGGGGGCGAACACTGAAGCTTTCTTT.

In its sample, this clone was seen once. Here the CDR3 reads CASSSRGTPNTDTQYF. In nucleotides, the CDR3 is TGTGCCAGCAGCTCCCGGGGGACTCCTAACACAGATACGCAGTATTTT. V gene TRBV9 combines with J gene TRBJ2-3, with TRBD2 as a possible D gene (6 bases). The CDR3 extends over 16 amino acids. The germline CDR1 and CDR2 sequences are SGDLS and YYNGEE. V lost 4 bases to trimming and J lost 2 bases, with 17 bases between them.

V and J are TRBV5-6 and TRBJ2-7; perhaps TRBD1 as D (5 bases). Germline CDR1 and CDR2: SGHDT and YYEEEE. The CDR3 runs 15 residues. Trimming left V 0 bases short and J 3 bases short, with 13 bases between. CDR3 DNA: TGTGCCAGCAGCTTGGGGAAGGGGCGGTACTACGAGCAGTACTTC. Amino acid sequence: CASSLGKGRYYEQYF.

In its sample, this clone was seen a few times. The chain recombines TRBV29-1 with TRBJ1-1; 9 bases align to TRBD1. Trimming at V came to 5 bases and at J to 1 base, leaving 14 bases not matched to a gene. CDR1 SQVTM and CDR2 ANQGSEA come from the germline V gene. The CDR3 runs 17 residues. In DNA, the CDR3 is TGCAGCGTTAAATCGGACAGGGGCGTGTTTGGGAACACTGAAGCTTTCTTT. Amino acid sequence: CSVKSDRGVFGNTEAFF.

This clone was counted at least ten times. The genes are TRBV6-1 and TRBJ2-3, with a possible D match to TRBD1 (6 bases). Deletions cut 11 bases from V and 2 bases from J, with 11 bases between. The CDR3 covers 12 residues. Germline V gene data show CDR1 as MNHNS and CDR2 as SASEGT. The CDR3 nucleotides are TGTGCCGGACAGTTAGACACAGATACGCAGTATTTT. Residues: CAGQLDTDTQYF.

This clone was found a few times. The chain combines TRBV7-6 with TRBJ2-2, with 9 bases fitting TRBD2. The germline CDR1 and CDR2 sequences are SGHVS and FNYEAQ. The J segment lost 4 bases and the V segment lost 5 bases, leaving 5 bases of the junction unmatched. The CDR3 spans 15 residues. CDR3 sequence reads: CASSAGTSITGELFF. The CDR3 DNA sequence: TGTGCCAGCAGCGCCGGGACTAGCATCACCGGGGAGCTGTTTTTT.

The chain combines TRBV5-1 with TRBJ2-7, with 11 bases matching TRBD2. This CDR3 region has 17 residues. CDR1 and CDR2 (germline): SGHRS, YFSETQ. V lost 0 bases to trimming and J lost 3 bases; unmatched junction nucleotides: 8. The CDR3 reads CASSLGTSGSQIYEQYF. DNA for the CDR3: TGCGCCAGCAGCTTGGGCACTAGCGGGAGCCAAATCTACGAGCAGTACTTC.

Concerning this clone: A read error is possible here, since a much larger clone lies one base away. The rearrangement uses TRBV7-6 and TRBJ2-1; perhaps TRBD1 as D (5 bases). Germline CDR1 SGHVS, CDR2 FNYEAQ. The CDR3 is 13 amino acids. V was clipped by 2 bases and J by 8 bases, with 10 bases between them. The CDR3 sequence is CASSLNRNDEQFF. The CDR3, as DNA: TGTGCCAGCAGCTTAAACAGGAACGATGAGCAGTTCTTC.

The chain couples TRBV6-6 to TRBJ2-3, with D uncertain. V was cut by 6 bases and J by 2 bases, with 12 bases left in between. Per germline, CDR1 MNHNY and CDR2 SVGAGI (reference sequence). This CDR3 comprises 14 residues. The CDR3 sequence: CASRGRRATDTQYF. CDR3 sequence (DNA): TGTGCCAGCAGGGGTCGAAGGGCCACAGATACGCAGTATTTT.

This chain links TRBV4-1 with TRBJ2-3; a weak D match, TRBD1 (5 bases). Trimming left V 4 bases short and J 2 bases short, with 16 bases between. The CDR3 loop spans 16 amino acids. CDR1 is MGHRA, CDR2 YSYEKL, per germline. CDR3 sequence (DNA): TGCGCCAGCAGCCGAGACCGGACAACAAACACAGATACGCAGTATTTT. It encodes CASSRDRTTNTDTQYF.